One and the same sample provided the 5 T cell receptor beta chains below, sequenced in a study of patients and donors after allogeneic stem cell transplantation. TCRdb reanalysed the RT-PCR reads using MiXCR and keeps one entry per CDR3 protein. The sample has roughly 200,000 distinct CDR3 sequences; 35% to 50% are singletons. The sample was blood, either unsorted or a sorted T cell fraction (not recorded which). Every receptor here comes from a human donor who was either an allogeneic HSCT recipient or a stem cell or donor lymphocyte infusion donor (not recorded which). It is not recorded whose cells these are; they may come from a transplant donor.

This chain links TRBV5-8 with TRBJ2-2, with 8 bases fitting TRBD2. The CDR3 contains 16 residues. J lost 1 base, V lost 4 bases, and 6 bases had no gene match. Germline V CDR1 and CDR2: SGHTS, YDEGEE. CDR3 protein: CASSAWLAGNTGELFF. In nucleotides, the CDR3 is TGTGCCAGCAGCGCCTGGCTAGCGGGGAACACCGGGGAGCTGTTTTTT. Full variable domain (outside the CDR3, taken from reference TRBV5-8 and TRBJ2-2): EAGVTQSPTHLIKTRGQQATLRCSPISGHTSVYWYQQALGLGLQFLLWYDEGEERNRGNFPPRFSGRQFPNYSSELNVNALELEDSALYLCASSAWLAGNTGELFFGEGSRLTVL.

V and J are TRBV9 and TRBJ2-5, with D perhaps matching TRBD1 or TRBD2 (5 bases each). Germline lookup yields CDR1 SGDLS and CDR2 YYNGEE. V lost 1 base and J lost 0, with 10 bases in between. The CDR3 runs to 15 residues. The CDR3 spells CASSVYRDHQETQYF. The CDR3 DNA sequence: TGTGCCAGCAGCGTATACCGGGACCACCAAGAGACCCAGTACTTC.

The chain uses TRBV4-3 and TRBJ2-1, with 8 bases aligning to TRBD2. This CDR3 is built from 15 residues. The V and J ends lost 4 bases and 5 bases, in that order; junction bases with no gene match: 7. Germline values: CDR1 LGHNA, CDR2 YSLEER. CDR3 sequence (DNA): TGCGCCAGCAGCCTTCTTTTCGGGAGGGACAATGAGCAGTTCTTC. Its translation is CASSLLFGRDNEQFF.

This clonotype was observed a few times. The genes are TRBV7-9 and TRBJ1-5, with D hard to call. The germline V and J ends were trimmed by 5 bases and 7 bases, with 12 bases remaining between them. CDR3 length equals 13 residues. CDR1 is SEHNR, CDR2 FQNEAQ, per germline (reference sequence). The CDR3 nucleotides read TGTGCCAGCAGCAACCGGGGTCAACAGCCCCAGCATTTT. It specifies CASSNRGQQPQHF.

The chain employs TRBV24-1 and TRBJ2-1; 13 bases map to TRBD2. After removal of 2 bases from V and 7 bases from J, the junction contained 1 base not matched to a gene. Germline assignment: CDR1 KGHDR and CDR2 SFDVKD. The CDR3 has 15 amino acids. CDR3 in amino acids: CATSDSGLAGNEQFF. The CDR3 DNA reads as TGTGCCACCAGTGATTCGGGACTAGCGGGAAATGAGCAGTTCTTC.